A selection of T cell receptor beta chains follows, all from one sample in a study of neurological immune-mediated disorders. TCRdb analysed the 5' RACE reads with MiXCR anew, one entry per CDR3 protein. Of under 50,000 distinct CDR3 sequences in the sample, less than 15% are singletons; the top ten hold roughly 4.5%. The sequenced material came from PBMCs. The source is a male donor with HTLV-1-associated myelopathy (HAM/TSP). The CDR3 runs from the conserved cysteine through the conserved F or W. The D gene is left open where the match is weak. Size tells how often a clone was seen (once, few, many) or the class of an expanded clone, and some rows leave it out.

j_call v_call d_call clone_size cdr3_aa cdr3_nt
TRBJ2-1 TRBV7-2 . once CASSLVSRVRQFF TGTGCCAGCAGCTTAGTCTCGAGGGTCAGGCAGTTCTTC
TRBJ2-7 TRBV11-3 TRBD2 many CASSPGGDRPYEQYF TGTGCCAGCAGCCCGGGAGGAGACAGACCCTACGAGCAGTACTTC
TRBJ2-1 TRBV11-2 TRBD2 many CASSLSGGFNEQFF TGTGCCAGCAGCTTAAGCGGGGGTTTCAATGAGCAGTTCTTC
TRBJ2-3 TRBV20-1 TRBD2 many CSATAGGQTDTQYF TGCAGTGCCACAGCGGGGGGGCAAACAGATACGCAGTATTTT
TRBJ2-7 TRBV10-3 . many CAISEGPDGTYEQYF TGTGCCATCAGTGAGGGGCCGGACGGGACCTACGAGCAGTACTTC
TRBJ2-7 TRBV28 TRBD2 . CARSSGGVISYEQYF TGTGCCAGAAGTAGCGGGGGGGTGATCTCCTACGAGCAGTACTTC
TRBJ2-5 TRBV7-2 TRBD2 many CASSASGGVQETQYF TGTGCCAGCAGCGCTAGCGGGGGGGTTCAAGAGACCCAGTACTTC
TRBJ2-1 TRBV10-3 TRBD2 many CAISPGLAGRNEQFF TGTGCCATCAGCCCGGGACTAGCGGGCCGCAATGAGCAGTTCTTC
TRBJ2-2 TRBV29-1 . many CSVVSRGSTGELFF TGCAGCGTTGTTAGTAGGGGTTCAACCGGGGAGCTGTTTTTT
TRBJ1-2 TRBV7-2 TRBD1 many CASTGTGGPYGYTF TGTGCCAGTACAGGGACAGGGGGCCCCTATGGCTACACCTTC